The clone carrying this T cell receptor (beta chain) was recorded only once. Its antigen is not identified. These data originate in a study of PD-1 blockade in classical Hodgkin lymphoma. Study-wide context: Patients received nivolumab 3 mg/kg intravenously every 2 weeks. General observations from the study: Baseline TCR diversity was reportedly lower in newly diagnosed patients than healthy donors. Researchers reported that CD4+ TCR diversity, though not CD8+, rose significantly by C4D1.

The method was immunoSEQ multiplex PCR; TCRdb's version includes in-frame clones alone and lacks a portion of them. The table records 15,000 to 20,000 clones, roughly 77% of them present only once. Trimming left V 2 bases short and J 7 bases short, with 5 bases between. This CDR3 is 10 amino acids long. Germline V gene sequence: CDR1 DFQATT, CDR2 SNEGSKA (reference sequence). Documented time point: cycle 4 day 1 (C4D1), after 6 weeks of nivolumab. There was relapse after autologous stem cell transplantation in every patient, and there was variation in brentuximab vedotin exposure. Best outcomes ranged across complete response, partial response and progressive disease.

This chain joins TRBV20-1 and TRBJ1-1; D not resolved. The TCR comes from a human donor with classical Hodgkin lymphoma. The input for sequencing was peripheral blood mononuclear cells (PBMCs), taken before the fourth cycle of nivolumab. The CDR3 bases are TGCAGTGCTAGAAGTGTTGAAGCTTTCTTT. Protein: CSARSVEAFF.